This TCR beta chain was recovered during a study of blood T cell repertoires in COVID-19. The CDR3 contains 17 residues. The germline gives CDR1 SGHAT, CDR2 FQNNGV. V shed 0 bases, J shed 7 bases, and the junction held 12 bases outside the gene matches. Produced via immunoSEQ multiplex PCR; TCRdb's table is partial and in-frame only. Of 110,000 to 150,000 clones in the sample, about 89% were seen once. The chain joins TRBV11-2 to TRBJ2-3, with 8 bases identical to TRBD2. The sequenced sample was peripheral blood. This sequence was found in a man aged 60-69 years with active or convalescent COVID-19. CDR3 loop: CASSLDHLAGGKHTQYF. DNA of the CDR3: TGTGCCAGCAGCTTAGATCACCTGGCGGGAGGCAAACATACGCAGTATTTT.